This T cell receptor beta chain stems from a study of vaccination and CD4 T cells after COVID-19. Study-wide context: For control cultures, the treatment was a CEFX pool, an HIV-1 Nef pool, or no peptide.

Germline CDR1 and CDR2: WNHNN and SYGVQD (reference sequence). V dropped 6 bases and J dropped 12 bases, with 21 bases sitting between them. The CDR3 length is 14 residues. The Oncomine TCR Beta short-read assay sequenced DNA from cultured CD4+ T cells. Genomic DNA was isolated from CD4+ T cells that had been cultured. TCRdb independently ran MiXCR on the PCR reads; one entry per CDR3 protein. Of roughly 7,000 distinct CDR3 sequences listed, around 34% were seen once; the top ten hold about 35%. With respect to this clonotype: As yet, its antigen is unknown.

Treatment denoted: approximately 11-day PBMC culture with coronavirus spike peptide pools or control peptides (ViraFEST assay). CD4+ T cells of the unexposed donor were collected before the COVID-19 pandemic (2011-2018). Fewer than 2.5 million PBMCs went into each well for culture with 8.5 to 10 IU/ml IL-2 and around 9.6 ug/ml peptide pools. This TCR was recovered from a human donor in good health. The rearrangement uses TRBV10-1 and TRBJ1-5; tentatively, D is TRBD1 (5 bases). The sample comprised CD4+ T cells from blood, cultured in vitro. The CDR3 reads CASRPGPVNYHQHF. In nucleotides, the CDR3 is TGCGCCAGCAGACCGGGACCGGTAAATTATCACCAGCATTTT.